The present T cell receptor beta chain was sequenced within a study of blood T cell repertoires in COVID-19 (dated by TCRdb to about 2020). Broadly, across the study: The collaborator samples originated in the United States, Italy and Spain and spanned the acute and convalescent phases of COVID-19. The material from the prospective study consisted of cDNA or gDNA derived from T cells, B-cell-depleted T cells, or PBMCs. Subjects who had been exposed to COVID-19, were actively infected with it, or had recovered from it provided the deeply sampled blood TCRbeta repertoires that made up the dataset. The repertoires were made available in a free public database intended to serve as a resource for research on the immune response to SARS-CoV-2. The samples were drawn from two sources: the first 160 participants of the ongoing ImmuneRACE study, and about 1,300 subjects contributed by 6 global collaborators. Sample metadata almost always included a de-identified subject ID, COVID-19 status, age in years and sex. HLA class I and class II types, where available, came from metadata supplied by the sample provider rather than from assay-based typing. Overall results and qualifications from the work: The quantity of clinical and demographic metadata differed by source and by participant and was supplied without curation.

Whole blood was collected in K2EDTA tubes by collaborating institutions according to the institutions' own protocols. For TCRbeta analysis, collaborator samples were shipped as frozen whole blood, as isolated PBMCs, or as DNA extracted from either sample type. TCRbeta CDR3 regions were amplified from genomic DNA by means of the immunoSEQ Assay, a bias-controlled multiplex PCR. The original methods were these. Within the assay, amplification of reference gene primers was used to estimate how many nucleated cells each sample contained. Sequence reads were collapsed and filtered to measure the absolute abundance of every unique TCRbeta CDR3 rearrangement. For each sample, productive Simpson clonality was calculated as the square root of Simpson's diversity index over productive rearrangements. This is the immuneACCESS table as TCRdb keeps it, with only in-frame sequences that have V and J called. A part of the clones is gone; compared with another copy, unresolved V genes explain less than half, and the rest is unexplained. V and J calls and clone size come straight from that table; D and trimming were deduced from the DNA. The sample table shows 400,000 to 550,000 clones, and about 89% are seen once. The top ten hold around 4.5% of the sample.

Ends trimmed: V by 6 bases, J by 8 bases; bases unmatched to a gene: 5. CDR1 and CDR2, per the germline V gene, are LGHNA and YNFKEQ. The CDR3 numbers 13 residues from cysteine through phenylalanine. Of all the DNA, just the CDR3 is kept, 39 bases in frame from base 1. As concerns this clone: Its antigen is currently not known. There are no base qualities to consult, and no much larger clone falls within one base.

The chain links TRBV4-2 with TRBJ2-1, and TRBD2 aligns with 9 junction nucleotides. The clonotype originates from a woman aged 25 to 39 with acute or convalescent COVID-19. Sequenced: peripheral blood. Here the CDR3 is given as CASRVAGEDEQFF. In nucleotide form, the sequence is TGTGCCAGCAGAGTAGCGGGGGAGGATGAGCAGTTCTTC.